The 21 T cell receptor beta chains below all came from one sample that was sequenced in a study of blood T cell repertoires in COVID-19. The data were produced by immunoSEQ multiplex PCR, yet TCRdb's version contains in-frame clones alone and is incomplete. The data show about 140,000 clones, about 82% seen once. The sample taken for sequencing was peripheral blood. The receptors were gathered from an elderly woman with active or convalescent COVID-19.

The chain carries TRBV6-4 and TRBJ1-1; D remains unclear. CDR3 size: 14 residues. Trimming cost V 2 bases and J 1 base, with 8 bases left between them. In germline, CDR1 is MRHNA, CDR2 SNTAGT. DNA of the CDR3: TGTGCCAGCAGTGACGAGCTGTGGAACACTGAAGCTTTCTTT. It encodes CASSDELWNTEAFF.

The chain couples TRBV6-2 or TRBV6-3 to TRBJ1-5; 12 nucleotides line up with TRBD1. This CDR3 comprises 17 residues. CDR1 is MNHEY, CDR2 SVGEGT, per germline. The junction had 8 bases not matched to a gene; V was cut back by 2 bases and J by 6 bases. The CDR3 loop reads CASSYPSGQGAGQPQHF. The DNA of the CDR3 is TGTGCCAGCAGTTACCCGTCGGGACAGGGGGCAGGTCAGCCCCAGCATTTT.

This rearrangement joins TRBV5-8 to TRBJ2-6; 9 nucleotides match TRBD1. The germline gives CDR1 SGHTS, CDR2 YDEGEE. CDR3 size: 19 residues. Losses at the gene ends were 4 bases for V and 0 bases for J; bases not matched to a gene: 11. The CDR3, as DNA: TGTGCCAGCAGCGCCGGACAGGGGAAAATTCCCTCTGGGGCCAACGTCCTGACTTTC. Translating gives CASSAGQGKIPSGANVLTF. The entire variable domain, with the rest obtained from reference TRBV5-8 and TRBJ2-6, is as follows: EAGVTQSPTHLIKTRGQQATLRCSPISGHTSVYWYQQALGLGLQFLLWYDEGEERNRGNFPPRFSGRQFPNYSSELNVNALELEDSALYLCASSAGQGKIPSGANVLTFGAGSRLTVL.

V gene TRBV28 combines with J gene TRBJ1-5; 7 bases align to TRBD1. The CDR3 consists of 13 residues. V lost 5 bases and J lost 6; bases outside the gene matches: 4. Germline V gene lookup returns CDR1 MDHEN and CDR2 SYDVKM. CDR3 amino acids: CASSGDRVQPQHF. The CDR3 DNA reads TGTGCCAGCAGTGGGGACAGAGTTCAGCCCCAGCATTTT.

Here the CDR3 DNA reads TGTGCCAGCTCACCCAGACAGACAGTTCAAGAGACCCAGTACTTC. Its protein is CASSPRQTVQETQYF. This chain joins TRBV18 and TRBJ2-5, with D possibly TRBD1 on 5 matching bases. Germline-derived CDR1 and CDR2 are KGHSH and LQKENI. V was cut by 3 bases and J by 2 bases, with 13 bases left in between. The CDR3 is 15 amino acids.

The chain joins TRBV9 to TRBJ2-1; no clear D gene. The V gene's germline CDR1 is SGDLS and CDR2 YYNGEE. This CDR3 has 14 amino acids. The V gene lost 8 bases and the J gene lost 6 bases, with 18 bases spanning the gap. The CDR3 coding sequence is TGTGCCAGTTCCTTATTTCTTGCCGGCAATGAGCAGTTCTTC. As protein: CASSLFLAGNEQFF.

The chain combines TRBV5-1 with TRBJ2-2, with D maybe TRBD2 (6 bases). Germline CDR1 reads SGHRS; CDR2 reads YFSETQ. The CDR3 contains 15 residues. V lost 6 bases and J lost 1, with 13 bases in between. The CDR3 sequence: CASKGGGVNTGELFF. In DNA form, the CDR3 reads TGCGCCAGCAAGGGCGGCGGGGTGAACACCGGGGAGCTGTTTTTT.

The DNA for the CDR3 is TGTGCCAGCAGCTCTCGAGGAGCGGGGATATTGAACACTGAAGCTTTCTTT. It specifies CASSSRGAGILNTEAFF. The chain carries TRBV3-1 (or the pseudogene TRBV3-2) and TRBJ1-1; D gene ambiguous. Between the trimmed V and J ends, which lost 5 bases and 0 bases, there was a span of 19 bases. The germline V gene encodes CDR1 LGHDT and CDR2 YNNKEL (reference sequence). The CDR3 extends over 17 amino acids.

The V call is TRBV12-3 or TRBV12-4, the J call TRBJ1-4; D call uncertain. The CDR3 has 13 residues. The germline V and J ends were trimmed by 1 base and 7 bases, with 7 bases remaining between them. The CDR3 protein is CASSLGGSEKLFF. The CDR3 coding sequence is TGTGCCAGCAGTTTAGGAGGGTCTGAAAAACTGTTTTTT.

The chain employs TRBV2 and TRBJ1-2; TRBD1 matches at 7 bases. The CDR3 is made up of 13 amino acids. The ends lost 4 bases at V and 7 bases at J; junction bases unmatched: 6. CDR1 is SNHLY and CDR2 is FYNNEI in the germline V gene. The CDR3 DNA is TGTGCCAGCAGTGCTGACAGGGAGTCTGGCTACACCTTC. This codes for CASSADRESGYTF.

This sequence joins TRBV4-1 and TRBJ2-5, with 7 nucleotides matching TRBD1. The CDR3 length is 15 residues. With 0 bases clipped from V and 4 bases from J, the junction kept 5 bases outside the gene matches. Germline CDR1 is MGHRA and CDR2 is YSYEKL. Written as DNA, the CDR3 is TGCGCCAGCAGCCAAGATCCAACAGGGGTAGAGACCCAGTACTTC. Its protein is CASSQDPTGVETQYF.

The gene calls are TRBV18 and TRBJ2-5; 7 bases line up with TRBD2. The junction had 7 bases not matched to a gene; V was cut back by 4 bases and J by 5 bases. The CDR3 loop spans 14 amino acids. Germline CDR1 reads KGHSH; CDR2 reads LQKENI. CDR3 nucleotides: TGTGCCAGCTCACGCGACGGGGGGTTGGAGACCCAGTACTTC. As protein: CASSRDGGLETQYF.

This chain links TRBV19 with TRBJ2-3, with TRBD2 identical over 10 bases. After removal of 6 bases from V and 2 bases from J, the junction contained 11 bases not matched to a gene. This CDR3 has 17 amino acids. CDR1 is LNHDA and CDR2 is SQIVND in the germline V gene (reference sequence). The CDR3 is CASSHSIAGGNTDTQYF. The CDR3 DNA sequence: TGTGCCAGTAGCCATTCGATAGCGGGGGGAAACACAGATACGCAGTATTTT. The full variable domain, with the rest looked up from reference TRBV19 and TRBJ2-3, is DGGITQSPKYLFRKEGQNVTLSCEQNLNHDAMYWYRQDPGQGLRLIYYSQIVNDFQKGDIAEGYSVSREKKESFPLTVTSAQKNPTAFYLCASSHSIAGGNTDTQYFGPGTRLTVL.

This clone was observed a few times. The chain joins TRBV14 to TRBJ2-4; maybe TRBD1 (6 bases). Germline V lookup: CDR1 SGHDN, CDR2 FVKESK. The CDR3 extends over 17 amino acids. V dropped 0 bases and J dropped 2 bases, with 14 bases sitting between them. In DNA, the CDR3 is TGTGCCAGCAGCCAAGATGAACTAACAGGGACCAAAAACATTCAGTACTTC. Encoded protein: CASSQDELTGTKNIQYF.

This clone showed up just once. The chain carries TRBV5-1 and TRBJ1-2; TRBD1 matches at 9 bases. Unmatched junction bases numbered 5, after V lost 5 bases and J lost 6 bases. This CDR3 has 13 amino acids. Germline V gene sequence: CDR1 SGHRS, CDR2 YFSETQ. CDR3 nucleotide sequence: TGCGCCAGCAGGCCGGGACAGGGTGATGGCTACACCTTC. This gives the protein CASRPGQGDGYTF.

The chain recombines TRBV18 with TRBJ1-1; D might be TRBD1 (5 bases). This CDR3 contains 14 residues. With 3 bases removed from V and 3 bases from J, the gap between germline ends came to 11 bases. Germline V gene data show CDR1 as KGHSH and CDR2 as LQKENI. The CDR3 DNA sequence: TGTGCCAGCTCACCGGGGCGGGGGGACACTGAAGCTTTCTTT. It codes for CASSPGRGDTEAFF.

The chain combines TRBV4-3 with TRBJ1-4; D unclear. Germline assignment: CDR1 LGHNA and CDR2 YSLEER. The CDR3 totals 13 residues. V shed 2 bases and J shed 8 bases, with 9 bases lying between them. In DNA form, the CDR3 reads TGCGCCAGCAGCCAAAGGAGAGGAGAAAAACTGTTTTTT. Residues: CASSQRRGEKLFF.

The genes are TRBV28 and TRBJ1-5; D is perhaps TRBD1 (5 bases). There are 16 residues in the CDR3. Germline values: CDR1 MDHEN, CDR2 SYDVKM. With 6 bases removed from V and 0 bases from J, the gap between germline ends came to 15 bases. CDR3 protein: CASRIRTSHSNQPQHF. CDR3 nucleotide sequence: TGTGCCAGCAGGATCCGGACAAGCCATAGCAATCAGCCCCAGCATTTT. The whole variable domain, remainder taken from reference TRBV28 and TRBJ1-5, is DVKVTQSSRYLVKRTGEKVFLECVQDMDHENMFWYRQDPGLGLRLIYFSYDVKMKEKGDIPEGYSVSREKKERFSLILESASTNQTSMYLCASRIRTSHSNQPQHFGDGTRLSIL.

V usage is TRBV19 and J usage is TRBJ1-6; possible D gene TRBD1, 6 bases. The CDR3 spans 13 residues. Germline lookup yields CDR1 LNHDA and CDR2 SQIVND (reference sequence). Trimming stripped 6 bases from V and 6 bases from J, with 9 bases between. The CDR3 nucleotides are TGTGCCAGTAGGGACAGAGTTAATTCACCCCTCCACTTT. Amino acid sequence: CASRDRVNSPLHF.

This clone was picked up a small number of times. The V gene is TRBV5-6, the J gene TRBJ2-3; 7 positions agree with TRBD1. With 4 bases clipped from V and 0 bases from J, the junction kept 5 bases outside the gene matches. This CDR3 spans 15 amino acids. Germline V lookup: CDR1 SGHDT, CDR2 YYEEEE. The CDR3: CASSRQGDSTDTQYF. CDR3 bases: TGTGCCAGCAGCCGGCAGGGGGATAGCACAGATACGCAGTATTTT.

This clone was picked up many times. This chain links TRBV19 with TRBJ2-3; D call uncertain. The CDR3 spans 13 residues. CDR1 and CDR2 from the germline V gene are LNHDA and SQIVND (reference sequence). V shed 1 base and J shed 1 base, with 3 bases lying between them. The CDR3 DNA follows: TGTGCCAGTAGTATAGCAGGCACAGATACGCAGTATTTT. Its protein product is CASSIAGTDTQYF.